A selection of T cell receptor beta chains follows, all from one sample in a study of PD-L1 blockade in urothelial cancer. Clones were sequenced by immunoSEQ multiplex PCR, and TCRdb holds only the in-frame ones, with some missing. The table shows 30,000 to 40,000 clones, with about a third occurring only once. The sequencing here drew on tumor tissue, taken before atezolizumab (anti-PD-L1) treatment. Source of these receptors: a man aged 60 to 75 with urothelial cancer. Each CDR3 is given with its conserved first and last residue. The order of the fields is D gene, J gene, V gene, clone size, CDR3 protein, CDR3 DNA. D genes are given only for firm matches. Not every row has a clone size; where given, it reads once, few, many or a size class.

d_call: TRBD1; j_call: TRBJ2-7; v_call: TRBV7-6; clone_size: few; cdr3_aa: CASSFGVGQGYEQYF; cdr3_nt: TGTGCCAGCAGCTTTGGTGTTGGACAGGGATACGAGCAGTACTTC
d_call: -; j_call: TRBJ1-6; v_call: TRBV19; clone_size: -; cdr3_aa: CAAGRDNSPLHF; cdr3_nt: TGTGCGGCGGGCAGGGACAATTCACCCCTCCACTTT
d_call: TRBD1; j_call: TRBJ1-2; v_call: TRBV2; clone_size: few; cdr3_aa: CASSEGTGDIYGYTF; cdr3_nt: TGTGCCAGCAGTGAAGGGACAGGGGATATCTATGGCTACACCTTC
d_call: TRBD2; j_call: TRBJ2-1; v_call: TRBV4-1; clone_size: many; cdr3_aa: CASSQFGGGASVEQFF; cdr3_nt: TGCGCCAGCAGCCAATTCGGCGGGGGGGCCTCGGTTGAGCAGTTCTTC
d_call: -; j_call: TRBJ1-5; v_call: TRBV12-5; clone_size: -; cdr3_aa: CASTLSQGAKPQHF; cdr3_nt: TGTGCCAGCACTCTTTCCCAGGGTGCGAAGCCCCAGCATTTT
d_call: -; j_call: TRBJ2-6; v_call: TRBV9; clone_size: few; cdr3_aa: CASSAQPRGSGANVLTF; cdr3_nt: TGTGCCAGCAGTGCTCAACCTAGGGGCTCTGGGGCCAACGTCCTGACTTTC
d_call: TRBD2; j_call: TRBJ2-3; v_call: TRBV6-8; clone_size: -; cdr3_aa: CASSGGVTDTQYF; cdr3_nt: TGTGCCAGCAGCGGGGGGGTCACAGATACGCAGTATTTT
d_call: TRBD1; j_call: TRBJ2-1; v_call: TRBV6-8; clone_size: few; cdr3_aa: CASRQGQHNEQFF; cdr3_nt: TGTGCCTCCCGACAGGGACAGCACAATGAGCAGTTCTTC
d_call: TRBD2; j_call: TRBJ2-7; v_call: TRBV5-1; clone_size: -; cdr3_aa: CASSLGSSGGVYEQYF; cdr3_nt: TGCGCCAGCAGCTTGGGATCTAGCGGGGGAGTCTACGAGCAGTACTTC
d_call: TRBD1; j_call: TRBJ1-1; v_call: TRBV30; clone_size: medium-sized; cdr3_aa: CAWRSGTGNTEAFF; cdr3_nt: TGTGCCTGGAGGTCCGGGACAGGGAACACTGAAGCTTTCTTT
d_call: TRBD1; j_call: TRBJ2-7; v_call: TRBV19; clone_size: once; cdr3_aa: CASSGRLGTGSYEQYF; cdr3_nt: TGTGCCAGTAGTGGCCGCCTAGGGACAGGGAGCTACGAGCAGTACTTC
d_call: -; j_call: TRBJ1-4; v_call: TRBV19; clone_size: -; cdr3_aa: CASSIPGPNEKLFF; cdr3_nt: TGTGCCAGTAGTATCCCAGGGCCTAATGAAAAACTGTTTTTT
d_call: -; j_call: TRBJ2-1; v_call: TRBV11-3; clone_size: many; cdr3_aa: CASSLDLPGLHEQFF; cdr3_nt: TGTGCCAGCAGCTTGGACCTGCCGGGATTGCATGAGCAGTTCTTC
d_call: -; j_call: TRBJ2-3; v_call: TRBV6-8; clone_size: -; cdr3_aa: CASSDRGDTDTQYF; cdr3_nt: TGTGCCAGCAGCGATCGCGGGGACACAGATACGCAGTATTTT
d_call: TRBD1; j_call: TRBJ1-2; v_call: TRBV7-2; clone_size: -; cdr3_aa: CASSPQGNYGYTF; cdr3_nt: TGTGCCAGCAGCCCACAGGGGAACTATGGCTACACCTTC
d_call: -; j_call: TRBJ1-2; v_call: TRBV4-1; clone_size: few; cdr3_aa: CASSQVWGFNYGYTF; cdr3_nt: TGCGCCAGCAGCCAAGTCTGGGGCTTCAACTATGGCTACACCTTC
d_call: -; j_call: TRBJ2-5; v_call: TRBV19; clone_size: few; cdr3_aa: CASSIAGLQETQYF; cdr3_nt: TGTGCCAGTAGTATCGCCGGGCTCCAAGAGACCCAGTACTTC
d_call: -; j_call: TRBJ2-5; v_call: TRBV19; clone_size: -; cdr3_aa: CASSISGGALVETQYF; cdr3_nt: TGTGCCAGTAGTATATCTGGCGGGGCCCTCGTGGAGACCCAGTACTTC
d_call: TRBD2; j_call: TRBJ2-1; v_call: TRBV6-8; clone_size: many; cdr3_aa: CASRRTSGRSYNEQFF; cdr3_nt: TGTGCCAGCAGACGGACTAGCGGGAGGTCCTACAATGAGCAGTTCTTC
d_call: TRBD1; j_call: TRBJ2-2; v_call: TRBV28; clone_size: -; cdr3_aa: CASSPDRANTGELFF; cdr3_nt: TGTGCCAGCAGCCCGGACAGGGCGAACACCGGGGAGCTGTTTTTT
d_call: -; j_call: TRBJ2-2; v_call: TRBV19; clone_size: -; cdr3_aa: CAIRTASNTGELFF; cdr3_nt: TGTGCCATCAGGACCGCCTCGAACACCGGGGAGCTGTTTTTT
d_call: -; j_call: TRBJ2-3; v_call: TRBV2; clone_size: few; cdr3_aa: CASSVGGVVIGRTDTQYF; cdr3_nt: TGTGCCAGCAGTGTTGGGGGAGTGGTGATAGGGCGCACAGATACGCAGTATTTT
d_call: TRBD1; j_call: TRBJ1-2; v_call: TRBV10-2; clone_size: -; cdr3_aa: CASKGTALGYTF; cdr3_nt: TGCGCCAGCAAAGGGACAGCCCTAGGCTACACCTTC
d_call: -; j_call: TRBJ2-4; v_call: TRBV1; clone_size: -; cdr3_aa: CASSQDRPSIQYF; cdr3_nt: TGCGCCAGCAGCCAAGACCGTCCATCCATTCAGTACTTC
d_call: -; j_call: TRBJ2-5; v_call: TRBV5-1; clone_size: -; cdr3_aa: CASSLTSPRQETQYF; cdr3_nt: TGCGCCAGCAGCTTGACTAGCCCCCGGCAAGAGACCCAGTACTTC
d_call: -; j_call: TRBJ2-5; v_call: TRBV6-8; clone_size: few; cdr3_aa: CASSLEQETQYF; cdr3_nt: TGTGCCAGCAGTCTAGAGCAAGAGACCCAGTACTTC
d_call: TRBD1; j_call: TRBJ2-2; v_call: TRBV5-1; clone_size: -; cdr3_aa: CASSVTGANTGELFF; cdr3_nt: TGCGCCAGCAGCGTGACAGGGGCGAACACCGGGGAGCTGTTTTTT
d_call: TRBD1; j_call: TRBJ1-2; v_call: TRBV5-1; clone_size: -; cdr3_aa: CASSVPGQGESGYTF; cdr3_nt: TGCGCCAGCAGCGTCCCGGGACAGGGGGAGTCTGGCTACACCTTC
d_call: -; j_call: TRBJ1-4; v_call: TRBV11-3; clone_size: -; cdr3_aa: CASSSSPGRGEKLFF; cdr3_nt: TGTGCCAGCAGCTCCTCCCCGGGCCGCGGAGAAAAACTGTTTTTT
d_call: -; j_call: TRBJ2-1; v_call: TRBV2; clone_size: -; cdr3_aa: CASSEEDPGITNEQFF; cdr3_nt: TGTGCCAGCAGTGAAGAGGACCCCGGGATCACCAATGAGCAGTTCTTC
d_call: -; j_call: TRBJ1-3; v_call: TRBV6-8; clone_size: -; cdr3_aa: CASSQPAGQGNTIYF; cdr3_nt: TGTGCCAGCAGTCAACCCGCAGGACAGGGAAACACCATATATTTT
d_call: -; j_call: TRBJ2-3; v_call: TRBV9; clone_size: -; cdr3_aa: CASSVTGHTDTQYF; cdr3_nt: TGTGCCAGCAGCGTGACAGGTCACACAGATACGCAGTATTTT
d_call: -; j_call: TRBJ1-5; v_call: TRBV28; clone_size: few; cdr3_aa: CASSPPGLHSNQPQHF; cdr3_nt: TGTGCCAGCAGCCCCCCGGGTCTTCATAGCAATCAGCCCCAGCATTTT
d_call: TRBD2; j_call: TRBJ2-4; v_call: TRBV11-3; clone_size: -; cdr3_aa: CASSGGTSGSFPKNIQYF; cdr3_nt: TGTGCCAGCAGCGGGGGGACTAGCGGGAGCTTCCCCAAAAACATTCAGTACTTC
d_call: -; j_call: TRBJ2-6; v_call: TRBV29-1; clone_size: few; cdr3_aa: CSVGSGAGANVLTF; cdr3_nt: TGCAGCGTTGGCTCGGGGGCTGGGGCCAACGTCCTGACTTTC
d_call: -; j_call: TRBJ2-5; v_call: TRBV5-1; clone_size: -; cdr3_aa: CASSLSSNQETQYF; cdr3_nt: TGCGCCAGCAGCTTGAGTAGTAATCAGGAGACCCAGTACTTC
d_call: -; j_call: TRBJ1-1; v_call: TRBV12-5; clone_size: -; cdr3_aa: CASGLEWGNTEAFF; cdr3_nt: TGTGCTAGTGGTTTGGAGTGGGGGAACACTGAAGCTTTCTTT
d_call: -; j_call: TRBJ2-7; v_call: TRBV11-3; clone_size: few; cdr3_aa: CASSQPTRTYEQYF; cdr3_nt: TGTGCCAGCAGCCAGCCGACACGCACCTACGAACAGTACTTC
d_call: TRBD2; j_call: TRBJ2-1; v_call: TRBV10-3; clone_size: -; cdr3_aa: CAISELAGLSGNEQFF; cdr3_nt: TGTGCCATCAGTGAGCTAGCGGGATTGAGCGGCAATGAGCAGTTCTTC
d_call: -; j_call: TRBJ2-1; v_call: TRBV12-5; clone_size: few; cdr3_aa: CASGPDREQFF; cdr3_nt: TGTGCTAGTGGGCCGGACAGAGAGCAGTTCTTC
d_call: -; j_call: TRBJ2-7; v_call: TRBV5-1; clone_size: -; cdr3_aa: CASSLSGSGGGAEQYF; cdr3_nt: TGCGCCAGCAGCCTCAGTGGCTCGGGTGGGGGTGCCGAGCAGTACTTC
d_call: -; j_call: TRBJ1-1; v_call: TRBV18; clone_size: -; cdr3_aa: CASSSGMGGTEAFF; cdr3_nt: TGTGCCAGCTCGTCTGGGATGGGTGGCACTGAAGCTTTCTTT
d_call: -; j_call: TRBJ1-1; v_call: TRBV18; clone_size: -; cdr3_aa: CASSPPTVVGNTEAFF; cdr3_nt: TGTGCCAGCTCACCACCCACAGTGGTGGGGAACACTGAAGCTTTCTTT
d_call: TRBD1; j_call: TRBJ1-6; v_call: TRBV30; clone_size: -; cdr3_aa: CAWSVRDRDYSPLHF; cdr3_nt: TGTGCCTGGAGTGTAAGGGACAGGGACTATTCACCCCTCCACTTT
d_call: -; j_call: TRBJ1-3; v_call: TRBV19; clone_size: -; cdr3_aa: CASRLSGVSGNTIYF; cdr3_nt: TGTGCCAGTAGACTCTCCGGGGTCTCTGGAAACACCATATATTTT
d_call: TRBD1; j_call: TRBJ1-1; v_call: TRBV18; clone_size: few; cdr3_aa: CASSQGASGEAFF; cdr3_nt: TGTGCCAGCTCACAGGGGGCCTCTGGTGAAGCTTTCTTT
d_call: -; j_call: TRBJ2-4; v_call: TRBV5-2; clone_size: -; cdr3_aa: CASSPRQGRDIQYF; cdr3_nt: TGTGCCAGCAGCCCAAGACAGGGAAGAGACATTCAGTACTTC
d_call: TRBD1; j_call: TRBJ2-1; v_call: TRBV6-8; clone_size: -; cdr3_aa: CAISSDRDNEQFF; cdr3_nt: TGTGCCATCAGTTCGGACAGGGACAATGAGCAGTTCTTC
d_call: -; j_call: TRBJ1-3; v_call: TRBV11-3; clone_size: few; cdr3_aa: CASRPGGIGGNTIYF; cdr3_nt: TGTGCCAGCAGACCCGGGGGGATCGGTGGAAACACCATATATTTT
d_call: -; j_call: TRBJ2-7; v_call: TRBV6-8; clone_size: few; cdr3_aa: CASSGQPLAYEQYF; cdr3_nt: TGTGCCAGCAGTGGTCAGCCTCTGGCCTACGAGCAGTACTTC